The 6 T cell receptor beta chains reported below all come from one sample, sequenced in a study of molecular identifiers for immune sequencing clone quantification. One entry per CDR3 protein, called by TCRdb with MiXCR from the PCR reads. This table has 65,000 or so distinct CDR3 sequences, roughly 18% appearing once. The specimen was naive CD8+ T cells from blood, with Jurkat cell RNA spiked in. Specified subset: FACS-sorted CD8+CD4-CCR7+CD45RA+ naive T cells. All receptors derive from a human donor in good health. Some libraries in this study had Jurkat cell RNA spiked in.

This clonotype was picked up a small number of times. This CDR3 reads CASSTSGGLSNQPQHF. CDR3 nucleotides: TGTGCCAGCAGTACGTCAGGGGGCTTGAGCAATCAGCCCCAGCATTTT. V is TRBV12-3 or TRBV12-4 and J is TRBJ1-5; 8 nucleotides match TRBD1. This CDR3 region has 16 residues. The trim removed 5 bases at V and 1 base at J, leaving 7 bases unmatched.

This chain uses TRBV12-3 or TRBV12-4 with TRBJ2-7; D gene unclear. V was shortened by 4 bases and J by 6 bases, with 10 bases between the two germline ends. The CDR3 length is 12 residues. CDR3 loop: CASSSVQFEQYF. CDR3 DNA: TGTGCCAGCAGTTCCGTCCAATTCGAGCAGTACTTC.

For this clonotype: Since the CDR3 does not end with the conserved phenylalanine or tryptophan, this likely comes from a read error. The chain uses TRBV5-1 and TRBJ2-1, with D perhaps TRBD2 (6 bases). V lost 5 bases and J lost 3, with 18 bases in between. This CDR3 is built from 16 residues. Per the germline V gene, CDR1 is SGHRS and CDR2 is YFSETQ. The CDR3 sequence is CASRSSGTLSYNEQFL. CDR3 coding DNA: TGCGCCAGCAGATCATCCGGGACTTTGAGCTACAATGAGCAGTTCCTC.

This clonotype was picked up many times. The chain has TRBV4-1 and TRBJ2-1; 9 bases fit TRBD2. V lost 1 base and J lost 0; bases outside the gene matches: 1. This CDR3 spans 16 amino acids. Germline lookup yields CDR1 MGHRA and CDR2 YSYEKL. This chain's CDR3 is CASSQGLAVSYNEQFF. In DNA, the CDR3 is TGCGCCAGCAGCCAAGGACTAGCGGTCTCCTACAATGAGCAGTTCTTC.

There are a few counts of this clonotype. V is TRBV9 and J is TRBJ2-7; D call uncertain. The length of the CDR3 is 13 residues. The V end was cut by 0 bases, the J end by 0 bases, with 4 bases between. Germline V gives CDR1 SGDLS, CDR2 YYNGEE. The CDR3 loop is CASSVDSSYEQYF. The CDR3 DNA follows: TGTGCCAGCAGCGTAGACAGCTCCTACGAGCAGTACTTC. The whole variable domain, filled in from reference TRBV9 and TRBJ2-7, reads DSGVTQTPKHLITATGQRVTLRCSPRSGDLSVYWYQQSLDQGLQFLIQYYNGEERAKGNILERFSAQQFPDLHSELNLSSLELGDSALYFCASSVDSSYEQYFGPGTRLTVT.

Ten or more counts support this clonotype. V and J are TRBV4-1 and TRBJ1-4; D uncertain. The V gene's germline CDR1 is MGHRA and CDR2 YSYEKL. CDR3 length equals 15 residues. V shed 6 bases and J shed 0 bases, with 11 bases lying between them. This chain's CDR3 is CASRPRTATNEKLFF. CDR3 bases: TGCGCCAGCAGGCCCAGGACGGCAACTAATGAAAAACTGTTTTTT.